The T cell receptor beta chain under discussion was sequenced for a study of T cells in Graves' hyperthyroidism and ophthalmopathy. The study, taken as a whole, reports: Ophthalmopathy and stable hyperthyroidism were separated by a 13 V-J model.

At least ten counts were recorded for this clonotype. Antigen unknown. The source material, RNA transcripts, was used to amplify TCR beta CDR3 regions. Researchers ran a first-round RT-PCR on the TCR CDR3 using the HTBI primer set. TCRdb re-called the multiplex PCR reads with MiXCR, one entry per CDR3 protein. This sample carries about 640,000 distinct CDR3 sequences, around 20% of them seen once, and the ten largest clones take 34%. Exclusion followed for patients with uncontrolled infection, other autoimmune disease, pregnancy or lactation. Diagnostic assessment was based on clinical symptoms, serum thyroxine and TRAb, thyroid ultrasound and orbital computed tomography. Trimming removed 1 base from V and 8 bases from J; junction bases left unmatched: 7. The CDR3 has 14 amino acids. Germline CDR1 and CDR2: SGHAT and FQNNGV.

This rearrangement joins TRBV11-2 to TRBJ1-2; 7 bases are shared with TRBD1. The receptor's source is a man younger than 45 with Graves' ophthalmopathy. What was sequenced was blood. The CDR3 nucleotides are TGTGCCAGCAGCTTAGCGACAGGGTTTGTGGGCTACACCTTC. Translation gives CASSLATGFVGYTF.